This T cell receptor (beta chain) was identified in a study of memory CD4+ T cells and cytomegalovirus serostatus. This clone is medium-sized within its sample. Produced via immunoSEQ multiplex PCR; TCRdb's table is partial and in-frame only. The sample consists of 40,000 to 45,000 clones, around 76% of them appearing once. The sort gate was single viable CD3+CD4+CD8-CD45RO+ cells for memory CD4+ T cells. This CDR3 region has 13 residues. V lost 6 bases and J lost 7, with 10 bases in between. Germline assignment: CDR1 LNHNV and CDR2 YYDKDF (reference sequence). The sample comprised memory CD4+ T cells from blood. The chain carries TRBV15 and TRBJ1-6; D ambiguous. The sequence was collected from an adult in good health and CMV-seronegative. CDR3 in amino acids: CATSTQLNSPLHF. CDR3 bases: TGTGCCACCAGTACACAACTCAATTCACCCCTCCACTTT.